This record covers a single T cell receptor (beta chain). What it recognizes is unknown. The CDR3 is made up of 15 amino acids. From germline, CDR1 is SGHAT and CDR2 FQNNGV. Trimming took off 6 bases at V and 7 bases at J, with 19 bases between the two ends. Each patient relapsed following autologous stem cell transplantation, and prior brentuximab vedotin exposure differed. This entry is derived from a study of PD-1 blockade in classical Hodgkin lymphoma. Findings and limits, study-wide: CD4+ TCR diversity, unlike CD8+, rose significantly by C4D1.

Profiling relied on immunoSEQ multiplex PCR, and the TCRdb table lists in-frame clones only, not all of them. Among 6,500 to 7,500 clones, about 77% were seen once, and the ten largest hold 30% to 40%. The input for sequencing was peripheral blood mononuclear cells (PBMCs), taken before the second cycle of nivolumab. The origin of this receptor is a human donor with classical Hodgkin lymphoma. The V call is TRBV11-2, the J call TRBJ2-4; D possibly uses TRBD1 or TRBD2 (5 bases each). The CDR3 DNA reads as TGTGCCAGCAGTCCTCCGCCGGGGACGGGGAACATTCAGTACTTC. Amino acid sequence: CASSPPPGTGNIQYF.